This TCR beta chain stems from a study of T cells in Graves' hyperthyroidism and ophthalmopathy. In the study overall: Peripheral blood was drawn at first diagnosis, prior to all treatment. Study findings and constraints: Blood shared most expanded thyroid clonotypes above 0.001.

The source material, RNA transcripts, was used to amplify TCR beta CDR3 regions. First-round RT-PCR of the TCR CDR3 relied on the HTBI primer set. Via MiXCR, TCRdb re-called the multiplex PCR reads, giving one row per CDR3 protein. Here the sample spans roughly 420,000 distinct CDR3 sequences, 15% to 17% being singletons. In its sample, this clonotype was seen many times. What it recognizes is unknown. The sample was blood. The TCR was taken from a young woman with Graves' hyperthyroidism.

The CDR3 sequence is CASSLAGAPENEQFF. Here the CDR3 DNA reads TGCGCCAGCAGCTTGGCAGGGGCCCCAGAGAATGAGCAGTTCTTC. The chain is built from TRBV5-1 and TRBJ2-1, with D perhaps matching TRBD1 (6 bases). The CDR3 is made up of 15 amino acids. Germline V gene lookup returns CDR1 SGHRS and CDR2 YFSETQ. V dropped 0 bases and J dropped 7 bases, with 14 bases sitting between them.